Listed below are T cell receptor beta chains from one sample, sequenced in a study of T cell responses to AZD1222 COVID-19 vaccine. TCRdb's copy holds only in-frame clones and misses some; the assay was immunoSEQ multiplex PCR. The table lists 240,000 or so clones, over 90% of them singletons. Source: peripheral blood, taken on day 0 of AZD1222 vaccination. The receptors originated from an adult in good health. The CDR3 runs from the conserved cysteine through the conserved F or W. Fields, in order: clone size, V gene, D gene, J gene, CDR3 DNA, CDR3 protein. A D gene is named only where the DNA matches it firmly. Clone size, where shown, is once, few, many, or a class for clones that have expanded.

NA	TRBV5-1	NA	TRBJ2-7	TGCGCCAGCACCCCTGTACGGGGGGCTCACGAGCAGTACTTC	CASTPVRGAHEQYF
once	TRBV13	TRBD1	TRBJ2-7	TGTGCCAGCAGCGCGGACCGGGACAGCCCCTACGAGCAGTACTTC	CASSADRDSPYEQYF
NA	TRBV28	TRBD1	TRBJ1-2	TGTGCCAGCAGTTTGGCCGGGACAGAGGCTAACTATGGCTACACCTTC	CASSLAGTEANYGYTF
NA	TRBV27	NA	TRBJ1-4	TGTGCCAGCAGTTTAAAAGGCCCAGGGACGTTGGGGACTAATGAAAAACTGTTTTTT	CASSLKGPGTLGTNEKLFF
few	TRBV4-1	TRBD2	TRBJ2-3	TGCGCCAGCAGCCAAGTGTTAACGGGAGGGCGTGGTACGCAGTATTTT	CASSQVLTGGRGTQYF
NA	TRBV9	NA	TRBJ1-1	TGTGCCAGCAGCGTAGCGGTTCACACTGAAGCTTTCTTT	CASSVAVHTEAFF
NA	TRBV10-3	NA	TRBJ1-2	TGTGCCATCAGTGAGTCGAAAGGGGGTACTAACTATGGCTACACCTTC	CAISESKGGTNYGYTF
NA	TRBV28	TRBD1	TRBJ1-2	TGTGCCAGCAGCGGACAGGGCGAACCGTCGGGTGGCTACACCTTC	CASSGQGEPSGGYTF
NA	TRBV7-2	TRBD1	TRBJ2-7	TGTGCCAGCAGCCTACAGGGGATCCAGACTTCCTACGAGCAGTACTTC	CASSLQGIQTSYEQYF
NA	TRBV3-1/TRBV3-2	TRBD1	TRBJ1-6	TGTGCCAGCAGCCAACTTGGGACAGGGAATTCACCCCTCCACTTT	CASSQLGTGNSPLHF
NA	TRBV12-5	TRBD2	TRBJ2-5	TGTGCTAGTGCCTACCGGGAGGCTAAACAAGAGACCCAGTACTTC	CASAYREAKQETQYF
once	TRBV7-9	NA	TRBJ2-2	TGTGCCAGCAGCTTCGGGGATATTCACGGGGAGCTGTTTTTT	CASSFGDIHGELFF
once	TRBV3-1/TRBV3-2	NA	TRBJ2-2	TGTGCCAGCAGCCAATTGGGGAAAGGGGAGCTGTTTTTT	CASSQLGKGELFF
NA	TRBV7-2	NA	TRBJ1-1	TGTGCCAGCAGCTTAGTCATGGACACTTATTTCTTT	CASSLVMDTYFF
NA	TRBV5-1	NA	TRBJ1-1	TGCGCCAGCAGCCAGCAGGGATGGGACACTGAAGCTTTCTTT	CASSQQGWDTEAFF
NA	TRBV28	TRBD2	TRBJ2-3	TGTGCCAGCAGTTATGTGGGACTAGCGGTCTACCGTCATAGCACAGATACGCAGTATTTT	CASSYVGLAVYRHSTDTQYF
NA	TRBV7-3	TRBD2	TRBJ2-7	TGTGCCAGCAGCTTATCCCCGGCGGGAGAACAGTACTTC	CASSLSPAGEQYF
NA	TRBV27	NA	TRBJ2-2	TGTGCCAGCAGTCCCGCCGGGCCAGGGGAGCTGTTTTTT	CASSPAGPGELFF
once	TRBV5-5	NA	TRBJ2-7	TGTGCCAGCAGCTTGGGCCCCGACCCGGGCACCTACGAGCAGTACTTC	CASSLGPDPGTYEQYF
NA	TRBV6-5	TRBD1	TRBJ2-7	TGTGCCAGCAGCATCCGAGGACAGGGCTACGAGCAGTACTTC	CASSIRGQGYEQYF
NA	TRBV5-1	TRBD1	TRBJ1-2	TGCGCCAGCAGTTGGGGACAGGGGGCAGGTGGCTACACCTTC	CASSWGQGAGGYTF
NA	TRBV14	NA	TRBJ2-2	TGTGCCAGCAGCCAGCTGAACACCGGGGAGCTGTTTTTT	CASSQLNTGELFF
NA	TRBV28	NA	TRBJ2-3	TGTGCCAGCAGGGACAGTTCCACAGATACGCAGTATTTT	CASRDSSTDTQYF
NA	TRBV19	TRBD1	TRBJ1-1	TGTGCCAGTAACCGGGACAGGGGATTGAACACTGAAGCTTTCTTT	CASNRDRGLNTEAFF
NA	TRBV4-2	NA	TRBJ1-2	TGTGCCAGCAGCCAAGATCAAACGGGTGGCTACACCTTC	CASSQDQTGGYTF
NA	TRBV19	NA	TRBJ1-2	TGTGCCAGTAGTCCATCCCCGGCGGGGGGCTATGGCTACACCTTC	CASSPSPAGGYGYTF
NA	TRBV5-1	NA	TRBJ2-2	TGCGCCAGCTGTCGTGTGGTTAACACCGGGGAGCTGTTTTTT	CASCRVVNTGELFF
NA	TRBV15	TRBD2	TRBJ2-1	TGTGCCACCAGCAGATCGGGACTAGCGGGCCGGGGCTCCTACAATGAGCAGTTCTTC	CATSRSGLAGRGSYNEQFF
NA	TRBV28	TRBD1	TRBJ2-1	TGTGCCAGCAGTTTGGCAGGGGGAAACAATGAGCAGTTCTTC	CASSLAGGNNEQFF
NA	TRBV27	NA	TRBJ2-7	TGTGCCAGCAGCTTCCAGGGGAGCTCCTACGAGCAGTACTTC	CASSFQGSSYEQYF
NA	TRBV4-1	NA	TRBJ2-1	TGCGCCAGCAGCCCCCGAGCCAATGAGCAGTTCTTC	CASSPRANEQFF
NA	TRBV11-2	NA	TRBJ1-5	TGTGCCAGCAGCTTAGAAGCAAAGAATCAGCCCCAGCATTTT	CASSLEAKNQPQHF
NA	TRBV9	NA	TRBJ2-7	TGTGCCAGCAGTAACGGGGGTGGCTACGAGCAGTACTTC	CASSNGGGYEQYF
NA	TRBV28	TRBD1	TRBJ1-6	TGTGCCAGCAGTTACGGGACAGGGAATTCACCCCTCCACTTT	CASSYGTGNSPLHF
NA	TRBV7-6	NA	TRBJ2-7	TGTGCCAGCAGCCCGCTCGCCTCCTACGAGCAGTACTTC	CASSPLASYEQYF
NA	TRBV9	NA	TRBJ2-3	TGTGCCAGCAGCGTAGTGGGGAACACAGATACGCAGTATTTT	CASSVVGNTDTQYF
NA	TRBV7-9	NA	TRBJ1-1	TGTGCCAGCAGCTGGACACAGGGAACTGAAGCTTTCTTT	CASSWTQGTEAFF
NA	TRBV9	TRBD2	TRBJ2-1	TGTGCCAGCAGCCCCCGAGGACTAGCCGATGAGCAGTTCTTC	CASSPRGLADEQFF
NA	TRBV28	NA	TRBJ2-5	TGTGCCAGCCCTGGCAGGGGAGAGACCCAGTACTTC	CASPGRGETQYF
NA	TRBV29-1	TRBD1	TRBJ1-1	TGCAGCGTTGCCGGACAGGGTGGAAAGGAAACTGAAGCTTTCTTT	CSVAGQGGKETEAFF
NA	TRBV10-1	TRBD1	TRBJ1-1	TGCGCCAGCAGTGAGAGGACAGGGGGCGCAAGGACTGAAGCTTTCTTT	CASSERTGGARTEAFF
NA	TRBV5-6	NA	TRBJ2-7	TGTGCCAGCAGCTCCGGGACAAACTCCTACGAGCAGTACTTC	CASSSGTNSYEQYF
NA	TRBV3-1/TRBV3-2	TRBD1	TRBJ2-3	TGTGCCAGCAGCCGGGACAGGGGGTCGTCAGATACGCAGTATTTT	CASSRDRGSSDTQYF
NA	TRBV24-1	TRBD2	TRBJ2-5	TGTGCCACCAGTGATGCCACTCTAGCGGGGGGTGAGACCCAGTACTTC	CATSDATLAGGETQYF
NA	TRBV6-4	NA	TRBJ2-1	TGTGCCAGCAGTGACGGGGCCGAGTCCTACAATGAGCAGTTCTTC	CASSDGAESYNEQFF
NA	TRBV7-8	TRBD1	TRBJ1-5	TGTGCCAGCAGCATTGACAGGGACCAGCCCCAGCATTTT	CASSIDRDQPQHF
NA	TRBV7-9	NA	TRBJ2-7	TGTGCCAGCAGCCACCGGAGCAGTCTCTACTACGAGCAGTACTTC	CASSHRSSLYYEQYF
NA	TRBV28	NA	TRBJ1-2	TGTGCCAGCAGTCTCGGGAGTTTGAATGGCTACACCTTC	CASSLGSLNGYTF
few	TRBV30	NA	TRBJ1-5	TGTGCCTGGAGTGCGGATCGTACAGGCGTTAGCAATCAGCCCCAGCATTTT	CAWSADRTGVSNQPQHF
NA	TRBV29-1	NA	TRBJ1-4	TGCAGCGTTGAAAAAAGGAGTATGCATGAAAAACTGTTTTTT	CSVEKRSMHEKLFF
NA	TRBV29-1	NA	TRBJ2-1	TGCAGCGTTGAGCGGACGGTTTACAATGAGCAGTTCTTC	CSVERTVYNEQFF
NA	TRBV7-9	TRBD1	TRBJ1-2	TGTGCCAGCAGCACCTGGACAGGGGAAACGGATGGCTACACCTTC	CASSTWTGETDGYTF
NA	TRBV19	NA	TRBJ2-7	TGTGCCAGTACTCCGGGCACCTCCTACGAGCAGTACTTC	CASTPGTSYEQYF
NA	TRBV30	TRBD1	TRBJ2-7	TGTGCCTGGAGTAGCAGGGGGTTTCTCGAGCAGTACTTC	CAWSSRGFLEQYF
NA	TRBV5-5	NA	TRBJ2-7	TGTGCCAGCAGCTTTGTAGCTTACGAGCAGTACTTC	CASSFVAYEQYF